Listed below are T cell receptor beta chains from one sample, sequenced in a study of post-analysis software for immune sequencing data. TCRdb re-called the PCR reads with MiXCR, one entry per CDR3 protein. The table includes hundreds of thousands of distinct CDR3 sequences, 25% to 30% detected once. Source material: blood. The receptors come from a girl aged 5 to 17 with multiple sclerosis. CDR3s include the opening cysteine and the closing phenylalanine or tryptophan. Each record gives: V gene, D gene, clone size, J gene, CDR3 protein, CDR3 DNA. The D gene is left open where the match is weak. A row's size may be missing; if present it is once, few, many or a size class.

v_call: TRBV5-1
d_call: -
clone_size: -
j_call: TRBJ2-1
cdr3_aa: CASSLRPLENYNEQFF
cdr3_nt: TGCGCCAGCAGCTTGAGACCTCTCGAGAATTACAATGAGCAGTTCTTC

v_call: TRBV5-1
d_call: -
clone_size: -
j_call: TRBJ2-7
cdr3_aa: CASSQTMTAAYEQYF
cdr3_nt: TGCGCCAGCAGTCAGACAATGACCGCAGCCTACGAGCAGTACTTC

v_call: TRBV7-2
d_call: TRBD2
clone_size: -
j_call: TRBJ2-2
cdr3_aa: CASSWGGGRVTGELFF
cdr3_nt: TGTGCCAGCAGCTGGGGGGGTGGCAGGGTGACCGGGGAGCTGTTTTTT

v_call: TRBV12-3/TRBV12-4
d_call: TRBD2
clone_size: few
j_call: TRBJ2-1
cdr3_aa: CASSFSYRWRGGDEQFF
cdr3_nt: TGTGCCAGCAGTTTCTCTTATAGGTGGCGGGGGGGCGATGAGCAGTTCTTC

v_call: TRBV7-2
d_call: TRBD1
clone_size: -
j_call: TRBJ2-1
cdr3_aa: CASSLWTGVYNEQFF
cdr3_nt: TGTGCCAGCAGCCTCTGGACAGGGGTATACAATGAGCAGTTCTTC

v_call: TRBV3-1
d_call: -
clone_size: -
j_call: TRBJ1-4
cdr3_aa: CASSQGTQEKLFF
cdr3_nt: TGTGCCAGCAGCCAAGGGACACAGGAAAAACTGTTTTTT

v_call: TRBV3-1
d_call: -
clone_size: few
j_call: TRBJ1-4
cdr3_aa: CASSGGRNEKLFF
cdr3_nt: TGTGCCAGCAGCGGGGGCCGAAATGAAAAACTGTTTTTT

v_call: TRBV7-6
d_call: -
clone_size: many
j_call: TRBJ1-5
cdr3_aa: CASSLQGDQPQHF
cdr3_nt: TGTGCCAGCAGCTTGCAGGGCGATCAGCCCCAGCATTTT

v_call: TRBV7-8
d_call: TRBD2
clone_size: -
j_call: TRBJ2-3
cdr3_aa: CASRRTSVVADTQYF
cdr3_nt: TGTGCCAGCCGTCGGACTAGCGTAGTCGCAGATACGCAGTATTTT

v_call: TRBV27
d_call: -
clone_size: once
j_call: TRBJ1-2
cdr3_aa: CASRAPAGANYGYTF
cdr3_nt: TGTGCCAGCAGGGCCCCGGCGGGAGCTAACTATGGCTACACCTTC

v_call: TRBV24-1
d_call: TRBD2
clone_size: few
j_call: TRBJ2-1
cdr3_aa: CATRGASGSLGEQFF
cdr3_nt: TGTGCCACCAGGGGCGCTAGCGGGAGTTTGGGAGAGCAGTTCTTC

v_call: TRBV25-1
d_call: TRBD2
clone_size: -
j_call: TRBJ2-3
cdr3_aa: CASAGGLADYTQYF
cdr3_nt: TGTGCCAGCGCGGGGGGCCTAGCGGACTATACGCAGTATTTT

v_call: TRBV5-4
d_call: TRBD2
clone_size: -
j_call: TRBJ2-1
cdr3_aa: CASSRGGPDNEQFF
cdr3_nt: TGTGCCAGCAGCCGGGGGGGCCCCGACAATGAGCAGTTCTTC